A selection of T cell receptor beta chains follows, all from one sample in a study of blood T cell repertoires in COVID-19. Measured with immunoSEQ multiplex PCR; TCRdb has only the in-frame clones, and not every one. The top ten clones hold roughly 6.7% of a sample with approximately 300,000 clones, roughly nine tenths of them seen once. Sequences were obtained from peripheral blood. These receptors all stem from a man aged 18 to 29 who had recovered from COVID-19. Both conserved end residues are part of each CDR3. The D gene is left open where the match is weak. Part of the rows lack a size; the others show once, few, many or a class for expanded clones.

d_call: .; j_call: TRBJ2-5; v_call: TRBV18; clone_size: .; cdr3_nt: TGTGCCAGCTCACCACCGGCCTACCAAGAGACCCAGTACTTC; cdr3_aa: CASSPPAYQETQYF
d_call: TRBD2; j_call: TRBJ2-7; v_call: TRBV6-5; clone_size: .; cdr3_nt: TGTGCCAGCAGTTCCCTAGCGGGATACTCCTACGAGCAGTACTTC; cdr3_aa: CASSSLAGYSYEQYF
d_call: .; j_call: TRBJ2-3; v_call: TRBV14; clone_size: .; cdr3_nt: TGTGCCAGCAGCCCGATCTTTCCCGGACACGCCACAGATACGCAGTATTTT; cdr3_aa: CASSPIFPGHATDTQYF
d_call: TRBD1; j_call: TRBJ2-7; v_call: TRBV6-5; clone_size: .; cdr3_nt: TGTGCCACTCAGGGGGCGCGATCCTACGAGCAGTACTTC; cdr3_aa: CATQGARSYEQYF
d_call: .; j_call: TRBJ2-2; v_call: TRBV11-3; clone_size: once; cdr3_nt: TGTGCCAGCAGCCCGGGCCTGGGGCAGATCACCGGGGAGCTGTTTTTT; cdr3_aa: CASSPGLGQITGELFF
d_call: TRBD2; j_call: TRBJ2-1; v_call: TRBV19; clone_size: .; cdr3_nt: TGTGCCACTAGTAGTGGCGGGGGGGGTAACTACAATGAGCAGTTCTTC; cdr3_aa: CATSSGGGGNYNEQFF
d_call: .; j_call: TRBJ1-3; v_call: TRBV5-1; clone_size: .; cdr3_nt: TGCGCCAGCACCCCCCAGGGCCTCGGTGGAAACACCATATATTTT; cdr3_aa: CASTPQGLGGNTIYF
d_call: .; j_call: TRBJ1-2; v_call: TRBV12-3/TRBV12-4; clone_size: .; cdr3_nt: TGTGCCAGCAGTTTAGTAGGGGTTGGTGGCTACACCTTC; cdr3_aa: CASSLVGVGGYTF
d_call: TRBD1; j_call: TRBJ1-2; v_call: TRBV18; clone_size: .; cdr3_nt: TGTGCCAGCTCACCCCGGGGACAGGAGACATCTAACTATGGCTACACCTTC; cdr3_aa: CASSPRGQETSNYGYTF
d_call: TRBD2; j_call: TRBJ2-1; v_call: TRBV5-1; clone_size: .; cdr3_nt: TGCGCCAGCAGCTTGTTGGGGGGGACCTACAATGAGCAGTTCTTC; cdr3_aa: CASSLLGGTYNEQFF
d_call: TRBD1; j_call: TRBJ2-1; v_call: TRBV7-3; clone_size: .; cdr3_nt: TGTGCCAGCAGCTTATGGGGACAGGGCACACAACCCAATGAGCAGTTCTTC; cdr3_aa: CASSLWGQGTQPNEQFF
d_call: .; j_call: TRBJ2-2; v_call: TRBV5-6; clone_size: .; cdr3_nt: TGTGCCAGCAGCTTTCTACTACGGGACTTAGACACCGGGGAGCTGTTTTTT; cdr3_aa: CASSFLLRDLDTGELFF
d_call: .; j_call: TRBJ1-1; v_call: TRBV11-2; clone_size: .; cdr3_nt: TGTGCCAGCAGCTCAGGGGAGAGAACTGAAGCTTTCTTT; cdr3_aa: CASSSGERTEAFF
d_call: TRBD1; j_call: TRBJ1-1; v_call: TRBV5-5; clone_size: few; cdr3_nt: TGTGCCAGCAGCCTCCGGGACAGGAACACTGAAGCTTTCTTT; cdr3_aa: CASSLRDRNTEAFF
d_call: .; j_call: TRBJ2-7; v_call: TRBV2; clone_size: .; cdr3_nt: TGTGCCAGCAGTGTAGGGCAGGGCTTTGGAAAGCAGTACTTC; cdr3_aa: CASSVGQGFGKQYF
d_call: .; j_call: TRBJ2-5; v_call: TRBV7-9; clone_size: few; cdr3_nt: TGTGCCAGCAGCTTAGGGGTCGGGGAGACCCAGTACTTC; cdr3_aa: CASSLGVGETQYF